This TCR beta chain is drawn from a study of monozygotic twins with inflammatory bowel disease. The quantity of total RNA per TCR library was 3500 ng. Each CDR3 protein gets one entry in TCRdb, which reprocessed the 5' RACE reads and gives no DNA. The sample table sets out about 450,000 distinct CDR3 sequences. In germline, CDR1 is LGHDT, CDR2 YNNKEL (reference sequence). The CDR3 totals 16 residues. The clonotype comes from a human donor with ulcerative colitis or Crohn's disease, or a healthy co-twin of an affected twin (not recorded which). The chain uses TRBV3-1 and TRBJ2-2. Sequenced sample: blood. The CDR3 sequence is CASSQDPRSVTGELFF.